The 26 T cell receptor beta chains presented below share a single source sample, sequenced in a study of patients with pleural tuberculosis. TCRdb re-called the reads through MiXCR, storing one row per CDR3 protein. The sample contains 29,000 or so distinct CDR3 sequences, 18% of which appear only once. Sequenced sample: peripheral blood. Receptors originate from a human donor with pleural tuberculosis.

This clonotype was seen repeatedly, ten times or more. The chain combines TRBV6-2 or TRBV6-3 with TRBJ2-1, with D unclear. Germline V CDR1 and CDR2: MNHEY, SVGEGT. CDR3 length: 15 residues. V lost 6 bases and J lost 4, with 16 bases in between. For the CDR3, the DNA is TGTGCCAGCAGCCCAACGGCAGGCCAATACAATGAGCAGTTCTTC. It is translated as CASSPTAGQYNEQFF.

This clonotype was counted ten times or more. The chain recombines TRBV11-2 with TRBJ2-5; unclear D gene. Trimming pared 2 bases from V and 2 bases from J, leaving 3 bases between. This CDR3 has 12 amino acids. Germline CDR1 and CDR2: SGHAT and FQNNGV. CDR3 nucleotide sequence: TGTGCCAGCAGCTTACAACAAGAGACCCAGTACTTC. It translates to CASSLQQETQYF.

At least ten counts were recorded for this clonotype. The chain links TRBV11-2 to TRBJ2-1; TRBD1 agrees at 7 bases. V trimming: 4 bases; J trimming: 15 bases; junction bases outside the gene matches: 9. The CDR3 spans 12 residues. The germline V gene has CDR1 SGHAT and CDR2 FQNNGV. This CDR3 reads CASSSYRGEGFF. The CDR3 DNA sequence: TGTGCCAGCAGCTCCTACAGGGGCGAGGGGTTCTTC.

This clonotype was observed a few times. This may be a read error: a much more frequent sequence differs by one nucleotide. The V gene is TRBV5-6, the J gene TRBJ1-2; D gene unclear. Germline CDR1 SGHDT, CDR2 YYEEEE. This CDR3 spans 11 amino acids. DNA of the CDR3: TGTGCCAGCGGCTTGGCCTTTGGCTACACCTTC. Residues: CASGLAFGYTF.

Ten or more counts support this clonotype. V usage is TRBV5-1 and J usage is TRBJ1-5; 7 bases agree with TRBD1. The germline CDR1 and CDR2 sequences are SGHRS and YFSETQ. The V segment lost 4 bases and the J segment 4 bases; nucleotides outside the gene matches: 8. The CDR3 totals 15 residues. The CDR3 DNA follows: TGCGCCAGCAGCAGCGGGACAGCCGAAAATCAGCCCCAGCATTTT. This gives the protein CASSSGTAENQPQHF.

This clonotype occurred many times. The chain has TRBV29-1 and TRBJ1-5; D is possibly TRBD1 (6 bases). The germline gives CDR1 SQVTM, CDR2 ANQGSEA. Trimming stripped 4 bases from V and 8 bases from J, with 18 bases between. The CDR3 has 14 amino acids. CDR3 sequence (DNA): TGCAGCGTTGCCCTCGGGACAATAAAGGAGCCCCAGCATTTT. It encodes CSVALGTIKEPQHF.

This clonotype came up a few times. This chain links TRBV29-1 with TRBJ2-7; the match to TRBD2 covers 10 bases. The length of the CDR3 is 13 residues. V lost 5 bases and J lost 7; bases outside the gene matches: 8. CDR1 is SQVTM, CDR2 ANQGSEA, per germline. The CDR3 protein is CSVRQREGLEQYF. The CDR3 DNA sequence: TGCAGCGTTCGGCAGCGGGAGGGCTTGGAGCAGTACTTC.

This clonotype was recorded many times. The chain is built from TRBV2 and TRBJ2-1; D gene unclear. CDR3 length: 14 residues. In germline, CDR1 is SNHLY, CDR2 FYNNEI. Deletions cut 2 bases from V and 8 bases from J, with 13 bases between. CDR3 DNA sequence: TGTGCCAGCAGTGAATTATCGGTATGGCATGAGCAGTTCTTC. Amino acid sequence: CASSELSVWHEQFF.

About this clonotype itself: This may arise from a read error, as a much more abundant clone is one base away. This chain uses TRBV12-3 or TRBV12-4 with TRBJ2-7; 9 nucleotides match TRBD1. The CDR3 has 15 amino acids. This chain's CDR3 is CASSRTGTGFYEQCF. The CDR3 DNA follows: TGTGCCAGCAGTCGGACCGGGACAGGGTTTTACGAGCAGTGCTTC.

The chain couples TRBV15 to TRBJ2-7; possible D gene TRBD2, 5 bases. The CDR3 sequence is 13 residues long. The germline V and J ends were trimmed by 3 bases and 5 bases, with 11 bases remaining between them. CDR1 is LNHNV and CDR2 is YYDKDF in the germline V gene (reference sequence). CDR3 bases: TGTGCCACCAGCAGTTACCCCGGGAACGAGCAGTACTTC. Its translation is CATSSYPGNEQYF.

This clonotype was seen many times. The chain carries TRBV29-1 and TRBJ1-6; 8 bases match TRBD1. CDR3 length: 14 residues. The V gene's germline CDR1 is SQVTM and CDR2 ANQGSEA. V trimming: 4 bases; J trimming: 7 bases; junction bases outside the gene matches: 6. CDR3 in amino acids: CSVGQGAGNSPLHF. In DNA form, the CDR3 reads TGCAGCGTTGGTCAGGGGGCAGGAAATTCACCCCTCCACTTT.

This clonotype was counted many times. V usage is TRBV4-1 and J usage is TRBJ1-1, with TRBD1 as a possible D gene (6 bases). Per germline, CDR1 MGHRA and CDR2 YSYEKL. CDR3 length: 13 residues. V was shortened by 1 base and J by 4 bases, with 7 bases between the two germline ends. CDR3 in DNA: TGCGCCAGCAGCCAAGTACAGGGCACTGAAGCTTTCTTT. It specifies CASSQVQGTEAFF.

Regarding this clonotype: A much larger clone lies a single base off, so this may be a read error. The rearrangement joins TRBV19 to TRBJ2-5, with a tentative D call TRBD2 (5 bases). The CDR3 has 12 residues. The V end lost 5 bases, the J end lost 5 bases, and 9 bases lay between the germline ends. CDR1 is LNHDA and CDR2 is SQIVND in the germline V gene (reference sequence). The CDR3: CASSRRGETQYF. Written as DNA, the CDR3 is TGTGCCAGTAGTCGAAGAGGGGAGACCCAGTACTTC.

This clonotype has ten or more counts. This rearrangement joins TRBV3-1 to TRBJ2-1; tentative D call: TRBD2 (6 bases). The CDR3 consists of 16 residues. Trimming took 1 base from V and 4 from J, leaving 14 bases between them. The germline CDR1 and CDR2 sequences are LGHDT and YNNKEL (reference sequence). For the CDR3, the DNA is TGTGCCAGCAGCCAAGTAGGTGGGAGGACTTACAATGAGCAGTTCTTC. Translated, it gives CASSQVGGRTYNEQFF.

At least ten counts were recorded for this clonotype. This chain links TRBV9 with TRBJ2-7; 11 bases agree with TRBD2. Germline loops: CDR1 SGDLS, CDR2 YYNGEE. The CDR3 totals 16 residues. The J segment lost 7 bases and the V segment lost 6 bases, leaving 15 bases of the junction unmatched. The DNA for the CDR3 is TGTGCCAGCAACGGAACTCGCACTAGCGGGAGAGGTGAGCAGTACTTC. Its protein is CASNGTRTSGRGEQYF.

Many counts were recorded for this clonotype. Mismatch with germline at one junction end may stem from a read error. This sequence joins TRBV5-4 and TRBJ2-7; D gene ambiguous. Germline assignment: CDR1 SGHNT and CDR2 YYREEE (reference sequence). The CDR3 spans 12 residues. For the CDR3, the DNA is TGTGCCAGCAGCCCAACCTCGGGTCTAGAAGATTTC. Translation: CASSPTSGLEDF.

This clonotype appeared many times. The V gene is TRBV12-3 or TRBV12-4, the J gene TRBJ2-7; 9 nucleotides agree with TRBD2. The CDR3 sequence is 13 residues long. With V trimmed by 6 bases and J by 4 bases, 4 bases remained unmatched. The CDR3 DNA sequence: TGTGCCAGCAGCCTAGCGGGGCGGTACGAGCAGTACTTC. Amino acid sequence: CASSLAGRYEQYF.

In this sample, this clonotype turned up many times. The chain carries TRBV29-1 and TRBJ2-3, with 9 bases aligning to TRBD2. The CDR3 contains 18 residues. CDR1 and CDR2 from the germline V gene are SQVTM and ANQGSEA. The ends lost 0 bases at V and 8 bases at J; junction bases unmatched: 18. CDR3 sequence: CSVEDQVGLAPGFGTQYF. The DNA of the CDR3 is TGCAGCGTTGAAGATCAAGTTGGACTAGCGCCTGGCTTCGGTACGCAGTATTTT.

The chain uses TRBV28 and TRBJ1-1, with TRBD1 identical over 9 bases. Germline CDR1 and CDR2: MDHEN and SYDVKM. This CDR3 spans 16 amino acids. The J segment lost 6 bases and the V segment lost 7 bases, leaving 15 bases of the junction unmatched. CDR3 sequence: CASNPPRTGENSEAFF. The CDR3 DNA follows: TGTGCCAGCAACCCTCCCAGGACAGGGGAAAACTCTGAAGCTTTCTTT.

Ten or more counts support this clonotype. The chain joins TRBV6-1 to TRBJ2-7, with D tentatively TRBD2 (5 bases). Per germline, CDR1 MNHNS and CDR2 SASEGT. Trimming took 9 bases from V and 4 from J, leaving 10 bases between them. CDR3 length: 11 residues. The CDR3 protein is CASRGPYEQYF. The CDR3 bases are TGTGCCAGTCGAGGGCCTTACGAGCAGTACTTC.

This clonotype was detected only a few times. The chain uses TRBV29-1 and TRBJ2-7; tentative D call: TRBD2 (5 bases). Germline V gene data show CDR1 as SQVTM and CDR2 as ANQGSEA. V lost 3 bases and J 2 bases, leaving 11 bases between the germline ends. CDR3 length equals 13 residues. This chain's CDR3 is CSVESGSTYEQYF. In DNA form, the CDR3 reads TGCAGCGTTGAGAGCGGCAGTACCTACGAGCAGTACTTC.

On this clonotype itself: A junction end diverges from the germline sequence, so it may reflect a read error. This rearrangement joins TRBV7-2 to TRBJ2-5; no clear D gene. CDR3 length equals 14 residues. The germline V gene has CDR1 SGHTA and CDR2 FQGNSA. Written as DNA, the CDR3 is TGTGCCAGCATCTTAGCCCGACGGCAAGAGACCCAGTACTTC. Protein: CASILARRQETQYF.

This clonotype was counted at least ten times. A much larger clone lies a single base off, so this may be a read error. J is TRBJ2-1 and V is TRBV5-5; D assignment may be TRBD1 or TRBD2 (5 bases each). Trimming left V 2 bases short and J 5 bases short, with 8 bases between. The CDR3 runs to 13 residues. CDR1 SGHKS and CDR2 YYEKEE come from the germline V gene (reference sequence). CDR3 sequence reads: CASSFQGDNEQFF. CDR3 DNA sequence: TGTGCCAGCAGCTTTCAGGGAGACAATGAGCAGTTCTTC.

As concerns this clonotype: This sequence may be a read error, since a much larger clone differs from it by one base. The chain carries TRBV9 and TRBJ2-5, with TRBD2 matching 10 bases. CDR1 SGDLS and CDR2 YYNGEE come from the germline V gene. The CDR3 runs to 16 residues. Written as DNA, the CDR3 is TGTGCCAGCAGCGTAGAACCAGCGGGAGGGGGAGAGACCCAGTCCTTC. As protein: CASSVEPAGGGETQSF. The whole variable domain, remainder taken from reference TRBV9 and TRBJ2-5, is DSGVTQTPKHLITATGQRVTLRCSPRSGDLSVYWYQQSLDQGLQFLIQYYNGEERAKGNILERFSAQQFPDLHSELNLSSLELGDSALYFCASSVEPAGGGETQSFGPGTRLLVL.

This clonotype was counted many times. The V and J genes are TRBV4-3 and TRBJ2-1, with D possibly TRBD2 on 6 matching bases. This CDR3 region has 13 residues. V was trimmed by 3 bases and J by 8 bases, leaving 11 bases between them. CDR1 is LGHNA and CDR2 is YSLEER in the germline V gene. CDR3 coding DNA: TGCGCCAGCAGCCACCTCCCTAGCGATGAGCAGTTCTTC. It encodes CASSHLPSDEQFF.

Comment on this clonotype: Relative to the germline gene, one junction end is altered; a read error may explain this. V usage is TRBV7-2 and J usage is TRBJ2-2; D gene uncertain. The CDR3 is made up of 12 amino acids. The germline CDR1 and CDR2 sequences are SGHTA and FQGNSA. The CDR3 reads CASSFRAREPLF. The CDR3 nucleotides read TGTGCCAGCAGCTTTAGGGCTAGAGAGCCGCTTTTT. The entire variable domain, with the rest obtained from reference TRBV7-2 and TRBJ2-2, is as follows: GAGVSQSPSNKVTEKGKDVELRCDPISGHTALYWYRQSLGQGLEFLIYFQGNSAPDKSGLPSDRFSAERTGGSVSTLTIQRTQQEDSAVYLCASSFRAREPLFGEGSRLTVL.